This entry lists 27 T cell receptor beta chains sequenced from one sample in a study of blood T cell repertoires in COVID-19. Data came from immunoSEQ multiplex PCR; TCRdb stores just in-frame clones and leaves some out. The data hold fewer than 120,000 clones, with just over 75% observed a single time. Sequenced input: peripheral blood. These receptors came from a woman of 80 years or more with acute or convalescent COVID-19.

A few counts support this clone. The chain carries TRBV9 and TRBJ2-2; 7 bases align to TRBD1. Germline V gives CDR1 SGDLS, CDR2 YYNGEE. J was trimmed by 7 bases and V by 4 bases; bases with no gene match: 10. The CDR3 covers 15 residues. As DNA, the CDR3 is TGTGCCAGCAGCCTCCAGACAGGGAAAGGCGGGGAGCTGTTTTTT. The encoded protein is CASSLQTGKGGELFF. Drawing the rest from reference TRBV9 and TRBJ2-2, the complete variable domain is DSGVTQTPKHLITATGQRVTLRCSPRSGDLSVYWYQQSLDQGLQFLIQYYNGEERAKGNILERFSAQQFPDLHSELNLSSLELGDSALYFCASSLQTGKGGELFFGEGSRLTVL.

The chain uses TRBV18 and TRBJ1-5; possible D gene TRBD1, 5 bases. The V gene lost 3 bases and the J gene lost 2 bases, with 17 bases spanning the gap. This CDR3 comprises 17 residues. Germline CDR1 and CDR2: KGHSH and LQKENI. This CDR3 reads CASSPSSGGSGNQPQHF. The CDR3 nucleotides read TGTGCCAGCTCACCCAGTAGCGGGGGTTCTGGCAATCAGCCCCAGCATTTT.

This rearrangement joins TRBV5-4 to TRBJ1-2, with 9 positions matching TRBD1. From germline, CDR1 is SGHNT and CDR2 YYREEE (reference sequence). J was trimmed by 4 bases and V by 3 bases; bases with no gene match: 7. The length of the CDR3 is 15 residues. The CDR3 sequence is CASSSPGQGSYGYTF. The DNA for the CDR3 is TGTGCCAGCAGCTCCCCGGGACAGGGATCCTATGGCTACACCTTC.

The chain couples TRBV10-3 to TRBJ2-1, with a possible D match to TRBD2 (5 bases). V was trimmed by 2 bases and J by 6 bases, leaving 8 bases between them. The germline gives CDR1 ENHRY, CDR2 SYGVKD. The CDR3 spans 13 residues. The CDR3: CAISENEGNEQFF. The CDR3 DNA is TGTGCCATCAGTGAGAATGAGGGCAATGAGCAGTTCTTC.

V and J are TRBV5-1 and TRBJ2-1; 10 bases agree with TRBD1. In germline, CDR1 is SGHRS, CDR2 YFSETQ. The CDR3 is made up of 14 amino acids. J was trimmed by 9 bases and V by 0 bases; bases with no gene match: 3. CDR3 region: CASSLETGGGEQFF. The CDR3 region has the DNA TGCGCCAGCAGCTTGGAGACAGGGGGCGGTGAGCAGTTCTTC.

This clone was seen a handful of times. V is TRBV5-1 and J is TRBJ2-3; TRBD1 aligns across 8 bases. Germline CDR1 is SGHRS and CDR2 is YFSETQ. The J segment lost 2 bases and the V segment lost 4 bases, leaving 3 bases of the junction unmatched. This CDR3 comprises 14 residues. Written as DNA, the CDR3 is TGCGCCAGCAGCACGGGACAGGACACAGATACGCAGTATTTT. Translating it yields CASSTGQDTDTQYF.

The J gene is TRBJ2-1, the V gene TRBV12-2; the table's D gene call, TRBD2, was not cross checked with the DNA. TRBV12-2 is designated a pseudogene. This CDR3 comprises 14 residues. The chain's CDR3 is CASRYGTSYNEQFF. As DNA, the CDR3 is TGTGCAAGTCGCTACGGGACTAGCTACAATGAGCAGTTCTTC.

The CDR3 region is CASSPWQAGGSDTQYF. The CDR3 nucleotides are TGTGCCAGCAGCCCTTGGCAGGCGGGAGGGTCAGATACGCAGTATTTT. The rearrangement links TRBV4-2 to TRBJ2-3, with 9 bases fitting TRBD2. Germline-derived CDR1 and CDR2 are LGHNA and YNFKEQ. The CDR3 sequence is 16 residues long. V trimming: 4 bases; J trimming: 4 bases; junction bases outside the gene matches: 9.

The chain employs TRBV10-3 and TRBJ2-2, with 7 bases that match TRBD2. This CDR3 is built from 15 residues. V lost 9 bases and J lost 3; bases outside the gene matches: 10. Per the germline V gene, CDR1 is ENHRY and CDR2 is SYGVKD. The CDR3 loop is CAMKGSGADTGELFF. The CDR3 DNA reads TGTGCCATGAAAGGGAGCGGGGCAGACACCGGGGAGCTGTTTTTT.

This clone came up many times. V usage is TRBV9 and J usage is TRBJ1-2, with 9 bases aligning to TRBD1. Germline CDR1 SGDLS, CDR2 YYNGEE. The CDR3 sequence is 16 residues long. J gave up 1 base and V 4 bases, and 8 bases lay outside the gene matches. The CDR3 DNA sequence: TGTGCCAGCAGCTCAGGGGGGGGACAGGGTAACTATGGCTACACCTTC. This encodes CASSSGGGQGNYGYTF.

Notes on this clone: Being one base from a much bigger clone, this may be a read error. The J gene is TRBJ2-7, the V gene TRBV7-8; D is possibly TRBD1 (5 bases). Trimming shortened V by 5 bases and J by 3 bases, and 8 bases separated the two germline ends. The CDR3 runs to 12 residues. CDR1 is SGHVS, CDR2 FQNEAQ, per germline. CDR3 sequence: CASSSTGYEQYF. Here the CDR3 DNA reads TGTGCCAGCAGCAGCACAGGCTACGAGCAGTACTTC.

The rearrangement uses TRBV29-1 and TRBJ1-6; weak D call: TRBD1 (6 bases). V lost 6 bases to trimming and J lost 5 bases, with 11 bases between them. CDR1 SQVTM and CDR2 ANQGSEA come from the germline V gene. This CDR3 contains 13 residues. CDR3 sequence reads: CSVRDTNNSPLHF. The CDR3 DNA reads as TGCAGCGTCCGGGACACCAATAATTCACCCCTCCACTTT. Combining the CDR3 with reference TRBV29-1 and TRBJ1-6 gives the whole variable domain SAVISQKPSRDICQRGTSLTIQCQVDSQVTMMFWYRQQPGQSLTLIATANQGSEATYESGFVIDKFPISRPNLTFSTLTVSNMSPEDSSIYLCSVRDTNNSPLHFGNGTRLTVT.

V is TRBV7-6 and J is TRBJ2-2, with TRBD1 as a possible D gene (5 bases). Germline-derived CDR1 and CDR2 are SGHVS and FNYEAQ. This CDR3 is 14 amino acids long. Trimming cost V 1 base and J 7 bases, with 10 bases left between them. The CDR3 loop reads CASSLEGFIGELFF. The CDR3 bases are TGTGCCAGCAGCTTAGAGGGGTTTATCGGGGAGCTGTTTTTT.

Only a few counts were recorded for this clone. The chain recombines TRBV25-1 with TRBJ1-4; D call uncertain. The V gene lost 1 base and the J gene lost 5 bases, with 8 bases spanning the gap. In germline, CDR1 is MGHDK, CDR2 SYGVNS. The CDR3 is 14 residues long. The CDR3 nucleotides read TGTGCCAGCAGTGAATGGGCCGAAAATGAAAAACTGTTTTTT. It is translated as CASSEWAENEKLFF.

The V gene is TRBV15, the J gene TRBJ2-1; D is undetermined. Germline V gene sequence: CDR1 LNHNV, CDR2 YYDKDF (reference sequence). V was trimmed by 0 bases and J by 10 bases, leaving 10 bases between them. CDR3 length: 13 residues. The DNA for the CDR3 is TGTGCCACCAGCAGAGATCAAGCGAGGGAGCAGTTCTTC. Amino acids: CATSRDQAREQFF. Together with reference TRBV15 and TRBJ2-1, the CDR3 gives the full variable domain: DAMVIQNPRYQVTQFGKPVTLSCSQTLNHNVMYWYQQKSSQAPKLLFHYYDKDFNNEADTPDNFQSRRPNTSFCFLDIRSPGLGDTAMYLCATSRDQAREQFFGPGTRLTVL.

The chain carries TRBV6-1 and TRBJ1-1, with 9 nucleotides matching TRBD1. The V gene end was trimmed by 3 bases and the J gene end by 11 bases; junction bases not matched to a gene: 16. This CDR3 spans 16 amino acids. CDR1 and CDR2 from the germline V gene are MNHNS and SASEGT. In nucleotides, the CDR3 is TGTGCCAGCAGTGACACAGGGGGCGGCCCATCCAGTCCGGCTTTCTTT. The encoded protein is CASSDTGGGPSSPAFF.

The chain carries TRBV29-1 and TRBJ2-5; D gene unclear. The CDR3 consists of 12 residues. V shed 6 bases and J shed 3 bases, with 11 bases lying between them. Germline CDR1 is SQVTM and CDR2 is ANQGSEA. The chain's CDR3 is CSVYTDKETQYF. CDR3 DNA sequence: TGCAGCGTGTACACCGACAAAGAGACCCAGTACTTC.

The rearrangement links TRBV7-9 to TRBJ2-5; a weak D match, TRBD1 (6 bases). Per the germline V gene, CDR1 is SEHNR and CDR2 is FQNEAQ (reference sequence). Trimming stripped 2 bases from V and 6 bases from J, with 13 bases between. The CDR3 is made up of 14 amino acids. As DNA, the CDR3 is TGTGCCAGCAGCTTAACCACAGGGTTACAGACCCAGTACTTC. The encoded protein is CASSLTTGLQTQYF.

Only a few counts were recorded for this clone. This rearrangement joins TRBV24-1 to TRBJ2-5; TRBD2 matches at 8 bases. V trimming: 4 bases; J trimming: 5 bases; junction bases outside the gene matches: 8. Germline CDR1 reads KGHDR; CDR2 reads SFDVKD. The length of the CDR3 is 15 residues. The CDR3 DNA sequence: TGTGCCACCAGTGACCCCTCACGGGAGGGGGAGACCCAGTACTTC. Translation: CATSDPSREGETQYF.

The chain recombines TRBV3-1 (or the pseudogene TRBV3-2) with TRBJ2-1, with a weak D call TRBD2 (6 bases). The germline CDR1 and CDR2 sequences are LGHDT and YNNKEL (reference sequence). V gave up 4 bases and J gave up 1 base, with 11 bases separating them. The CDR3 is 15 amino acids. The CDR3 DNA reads TGTGCCAGCAGCCCCGGACGGGGGTCCTACAATGAGCAGTTCTTC. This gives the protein CASSPGRGSYNEQFF.

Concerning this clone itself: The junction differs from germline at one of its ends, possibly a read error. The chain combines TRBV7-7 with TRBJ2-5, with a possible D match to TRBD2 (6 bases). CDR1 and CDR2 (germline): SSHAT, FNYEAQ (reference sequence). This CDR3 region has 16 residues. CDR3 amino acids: CASSPLLKGGQETQYF. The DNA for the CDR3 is TGTGCTAGCAGCCCTCTGTTGAAGGGAGGACAAGAGACCCAGTACTTC.

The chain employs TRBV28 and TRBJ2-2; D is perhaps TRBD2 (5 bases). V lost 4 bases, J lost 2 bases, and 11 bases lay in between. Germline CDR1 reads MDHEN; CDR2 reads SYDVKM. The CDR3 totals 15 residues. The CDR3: CASSSSPLNTGELFF. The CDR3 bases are TGTGCCAGCAGTTCTAGCCCCTTAAACACCGGGGAGCTGTTTTTT.

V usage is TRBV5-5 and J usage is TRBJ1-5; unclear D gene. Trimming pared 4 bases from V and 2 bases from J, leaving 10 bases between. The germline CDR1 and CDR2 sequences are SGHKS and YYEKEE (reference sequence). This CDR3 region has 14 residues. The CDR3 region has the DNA TGTGCCAGCAGCACAGAGAGGGGCAATCAGCCCCAGCATTTT. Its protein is CASSTERGNQPQHF.

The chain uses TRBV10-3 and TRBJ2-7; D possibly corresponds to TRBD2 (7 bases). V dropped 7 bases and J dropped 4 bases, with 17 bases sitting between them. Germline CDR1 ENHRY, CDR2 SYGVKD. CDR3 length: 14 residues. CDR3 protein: CAITSGGQLYEQYF. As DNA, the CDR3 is TGTGCCATCACCTCCGGGGGGCAGTTGTACGAGCAGTACTTC.

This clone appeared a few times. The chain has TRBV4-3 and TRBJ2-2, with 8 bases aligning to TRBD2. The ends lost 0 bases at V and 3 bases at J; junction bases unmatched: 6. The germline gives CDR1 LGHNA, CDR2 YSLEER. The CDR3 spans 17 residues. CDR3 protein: CASSQDRTSGYTGELFF. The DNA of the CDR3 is TGCGCCAGCAGCCAAGATCGCACTAGCGGTTACACCGGGGAGCTGTTTTTT.

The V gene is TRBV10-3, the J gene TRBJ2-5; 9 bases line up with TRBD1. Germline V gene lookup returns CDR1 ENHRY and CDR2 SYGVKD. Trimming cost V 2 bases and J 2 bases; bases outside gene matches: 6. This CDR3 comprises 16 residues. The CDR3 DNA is TGTGCCATCAGTGAGAGTGGGACAGGGACACAAGAGACCCAGTACTTC. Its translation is CAISESGTGTQETQYF.

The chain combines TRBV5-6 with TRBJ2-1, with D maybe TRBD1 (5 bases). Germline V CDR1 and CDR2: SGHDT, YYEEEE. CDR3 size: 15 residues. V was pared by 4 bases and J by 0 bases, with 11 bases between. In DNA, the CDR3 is TGTGCCAGCAGCCCCCGACAGTTCTCCTACAATGAGCAGTTCTTC. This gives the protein CASSPRQFSYNEQFF. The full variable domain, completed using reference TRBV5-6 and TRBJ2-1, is DAGVTQSPTHLIKTRGQQVTLRCSPKSGHDTVSWYQQALGQGPQFIFQYYEEEERQRGNFPDRFSGHQFPNYSSELNVNALLLGDSALYLCASSPRQFSYNEQFFGPGTRLTVL.